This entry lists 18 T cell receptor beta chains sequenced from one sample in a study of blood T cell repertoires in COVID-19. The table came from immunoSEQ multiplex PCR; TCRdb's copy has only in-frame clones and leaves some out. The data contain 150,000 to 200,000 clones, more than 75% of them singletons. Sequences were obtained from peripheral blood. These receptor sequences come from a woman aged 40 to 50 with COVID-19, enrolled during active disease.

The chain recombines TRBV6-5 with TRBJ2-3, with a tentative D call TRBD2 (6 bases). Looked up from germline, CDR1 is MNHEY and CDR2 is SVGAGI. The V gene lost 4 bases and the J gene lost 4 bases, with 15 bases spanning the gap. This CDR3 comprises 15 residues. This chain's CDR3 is CASSLLAEGSDTQYF. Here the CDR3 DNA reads TGTGCCAGCAGTTTACTAGCTGAGGGGTCAGATACGCAGTATTTT.

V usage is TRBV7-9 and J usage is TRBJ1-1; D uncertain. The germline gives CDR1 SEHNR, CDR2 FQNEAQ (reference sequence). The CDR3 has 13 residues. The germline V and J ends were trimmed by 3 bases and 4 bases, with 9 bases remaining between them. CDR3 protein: CASSLAVSTEAFF. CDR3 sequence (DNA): TGTGCCAGCAGCTTGGCGGTTAGCACTGAAGCTTTCTTT.

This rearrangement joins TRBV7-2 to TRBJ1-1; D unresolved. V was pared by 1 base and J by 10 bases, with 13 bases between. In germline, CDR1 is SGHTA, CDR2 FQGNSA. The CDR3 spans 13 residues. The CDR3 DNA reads TGTGCCAGCAGCTTAGAACGGGGTCTGGGAGCTTTCTTT. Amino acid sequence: CASSLERGLGAFF.

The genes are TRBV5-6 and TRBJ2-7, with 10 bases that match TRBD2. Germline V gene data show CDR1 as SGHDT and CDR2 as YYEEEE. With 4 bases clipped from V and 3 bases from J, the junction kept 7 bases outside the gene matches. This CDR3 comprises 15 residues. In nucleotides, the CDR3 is TGTGCCAGCAGCGGCCGACTAGCGGGCAACTACGAGCAGTACTTC. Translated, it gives CASSGRLAGNYEQYF. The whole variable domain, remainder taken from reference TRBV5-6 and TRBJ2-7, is DAGVTQSPTHLIKTRGQQVTLRCSPKSGHDTVSWYQQALGQGPQFIFQYYEEEERQRGNFPDRFSGHQFPNYSSELNVNALLLGDSALYLCASSGRLAGNYEQYFGPGTRLTVT.

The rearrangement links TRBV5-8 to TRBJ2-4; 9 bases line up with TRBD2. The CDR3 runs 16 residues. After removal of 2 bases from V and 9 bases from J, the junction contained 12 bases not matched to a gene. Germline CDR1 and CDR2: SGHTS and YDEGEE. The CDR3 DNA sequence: TGTGCCAGCAGCTTTGAGCGGACTAGCGCAACGGGCATTCAGTACTTC. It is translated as CASSFERTSATGIQYF.

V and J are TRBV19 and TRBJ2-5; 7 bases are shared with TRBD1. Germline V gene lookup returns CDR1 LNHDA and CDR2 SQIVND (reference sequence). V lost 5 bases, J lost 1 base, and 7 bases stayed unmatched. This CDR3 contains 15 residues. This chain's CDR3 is CASSDYGQVQETQYF. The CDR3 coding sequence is TGTGCCAGTAGTGACTACGGACAGGTCCAAGAGACCCAGTACTTC.

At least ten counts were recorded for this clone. In nucleotides, the CDR3 is TGTGCCAGCAGCGGGACTAATGGAGGGTCCACCGGGGAGCTGTTTTTT. It is translated as CASSGTNGGSTGELFF. The rearrangement links TRBV9 to TRBJ2-2, with D maybe TRBD2 (6 bases). With 3 bases removed from V and 4 bases from J, the gap between germline ends came to 16 bases. This CDR3 has 16 amino acids. Germline V gene sequence: CDR1 SGDLS, CDR2 YYNGEE.

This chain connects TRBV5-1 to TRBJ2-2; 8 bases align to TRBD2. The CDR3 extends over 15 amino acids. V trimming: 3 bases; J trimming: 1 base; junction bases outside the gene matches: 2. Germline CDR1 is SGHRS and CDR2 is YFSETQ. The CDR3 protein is CASSSGGGNTGELFF. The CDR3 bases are TGCGCCAGCAGCTCGGGAGGGGGGAACACCGGGGAGCTGTTTTTT.

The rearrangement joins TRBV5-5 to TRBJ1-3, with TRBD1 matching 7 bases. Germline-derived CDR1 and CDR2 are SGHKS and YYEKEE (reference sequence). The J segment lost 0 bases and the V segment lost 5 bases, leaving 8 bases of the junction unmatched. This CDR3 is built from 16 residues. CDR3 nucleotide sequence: TGTGCCAGCAGGGAGGGACAGCCATACTCTGGAAACACCATATATTTT. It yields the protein CASREGQPYSGNTIYF.

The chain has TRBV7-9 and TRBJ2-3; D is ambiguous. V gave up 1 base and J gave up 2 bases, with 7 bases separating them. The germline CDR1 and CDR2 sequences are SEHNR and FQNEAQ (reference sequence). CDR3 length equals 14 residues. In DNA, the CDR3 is TGTGCCAGCAGCTTAGGAACAGCCACAGATACGCAGTATTTT. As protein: CASSLGTATDTQYF.

The CDR3 DNA reads TGTGCCATCAGCCCGGGACAGCCTTATGGCTACACCTTC. It yields the protein CAISPGQPYGYTF. This chain uses TRBV10-3 with TRBJ1-2; 7 nucleotides match TRBD1. Germline V gives CDR1 ENHRY, CDR2 SYGVKD. This CDR3 is 13 amino acids long. V shed 6 bases, J shed 5 bases, and the junction held 6 bases outside the gene matches.

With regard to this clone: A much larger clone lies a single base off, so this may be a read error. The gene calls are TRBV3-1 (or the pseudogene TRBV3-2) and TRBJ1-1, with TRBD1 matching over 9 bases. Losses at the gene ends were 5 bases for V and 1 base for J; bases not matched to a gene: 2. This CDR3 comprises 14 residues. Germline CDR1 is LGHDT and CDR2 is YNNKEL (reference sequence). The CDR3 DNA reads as TGTGCCAGCAGCTTGGACAGGGGGAACACTGAAGCTTTCTTT. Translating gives CASSLDRGNTEAFF.

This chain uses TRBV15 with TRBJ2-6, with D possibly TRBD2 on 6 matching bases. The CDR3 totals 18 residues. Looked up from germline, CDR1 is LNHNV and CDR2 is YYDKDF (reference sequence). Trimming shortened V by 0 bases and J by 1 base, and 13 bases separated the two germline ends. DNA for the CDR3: TGTGCCACCAGCAGAGATCCGGGACTGCTTTCTGGGGCCAACGTCCTGACTTTC. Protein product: CATSRDPGLLSGANVLTF.

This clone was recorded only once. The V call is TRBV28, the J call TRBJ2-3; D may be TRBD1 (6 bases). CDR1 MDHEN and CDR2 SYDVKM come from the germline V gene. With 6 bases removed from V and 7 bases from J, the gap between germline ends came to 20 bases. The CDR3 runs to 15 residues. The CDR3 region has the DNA TGTGCCAGCAGCCCCCTTTGGGACAACCTCAATACGCAGTATTTT. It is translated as CASSPLWDNLNTQYF. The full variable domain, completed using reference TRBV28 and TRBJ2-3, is DVKVTQSSRYLVKRTGEKVFLECVQDMDHENMFWYRQDPGLGLRLIYFSYDVKMKEKGDIPEGYSVSREKKERFSLILESASTNQTSMYLCASSPLWDNLNTQYFGPGTRLTVL.

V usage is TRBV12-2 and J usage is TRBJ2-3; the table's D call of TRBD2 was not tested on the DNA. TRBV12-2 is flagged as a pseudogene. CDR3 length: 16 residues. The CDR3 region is CASRSLGRTSTDTQYF. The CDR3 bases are TGTGCAAGTCGCTCCCTCGGGAGAACTAGCACAGATACGCAGTATTTT.

The CDR3 nucleotides read TGTGCCAGCAGCCCCCAAAAAGGAGCCGTCGCGGGAAAACTGTTTTTT. Encoded protein: CASSPQKGAVAGKLFF. V is TRBV11-2 and J is TRBJ1-4; unclear D gene. CDR3 length: 16 residues. Trimming pared 5 bases from V and 10 bases from J, leaving 23 bases between. CDR1 is SGHAT, CDR2 FQNNGV, per germline.

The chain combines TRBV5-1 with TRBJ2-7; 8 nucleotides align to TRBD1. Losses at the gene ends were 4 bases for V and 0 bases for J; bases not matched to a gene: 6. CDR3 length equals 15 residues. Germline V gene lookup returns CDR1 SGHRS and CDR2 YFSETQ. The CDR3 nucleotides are TGCGCCAGCAGCCCGGGACAGGCTCACTCCTACGAGCAGTACTTC. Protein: CASSPGQAHSYEQYF.

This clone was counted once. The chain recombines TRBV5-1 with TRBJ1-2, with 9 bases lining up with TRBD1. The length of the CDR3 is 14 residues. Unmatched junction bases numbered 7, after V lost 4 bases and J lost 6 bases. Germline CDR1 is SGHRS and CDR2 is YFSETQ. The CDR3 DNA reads TGCGCCAGCAGCCCGGAGGGACAGGGAAATGGCTACACCTTC. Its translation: CASSPEGQGNGYTF.